These 27 T cell receptor beta chains were all obtained from the same sample, sequenced in a study of OX40 agonist ivuxolimab in advanced cancers. Libraries were prepared by immunoSEQ multiplex PCR; TCRdb keeps only in-frame clonotypes and omits some of them. The sample holds tens of thousands of clones, more than 80% seen once. The source was CD4+ or CD8+ T cells sorted from blood, collected in a trial of the OX40 agonist ivuxolimab. The receptors stem from an adult with an advanced solid tumor such as melanoma, head and neck, liver or kidney cancer.

The V call is TRBV9, the J call TRBJ2-5; 9 bases agree with TRBD1. CDR1 is SGDLS, CDR2 YYNGEE, per germline. V shed 2 bases, J shed 4 bases, and the junction held 3 bases outside the gene matches. CDR3 size: 14 residues. The chain's CDR3 is CASSVGTGLETQYF. In nucleotides, the CDR3 is TGTGCCAGCAGCGTCGGGACAGGGCTAGAGACCCAGTACTTC.

The genes are TRBV9 and TRBJ1-2; perhaps TRBD1 as D (5 bases). CDR3 length: 13 residues. Germline assignment: CDR1 SGDLS and CDR2 YYNGEE. V was shortened by 2 bases and J by 2 bases, with 7 bases between the two germline ends. This chain's CDR3 is CASSVGGNYGYTF. The CDR3 nucleotides are TGTGCCAGCAGCGTCGGGGGGAACTATGGCTACACCTTC.

The chain has TRBV29-1 and TRBJ1-3, with 7 bases lining up with TRBD1. Losses at the gene ends were 5 bases for V and 4 bases for J; bases not matched to a gene: 5. CDR3 size: 13 residues. CDR1 is SQVTM, CDR2 ANQGSEA, per germline. CDR3 in amino acids: CSVTGTAGNTIYF. CDR3 coding DNA: TGCAGCGTTACCGGGACAGCGGGAAACACCATATATTTT.

In its sample, this clone was seen once. The chain recombines TRBV10-1 with TRBJ1-3, with 7 bases lining up with TRBD1. Germline CDR1 WNHNN, CDR2 SYGVQD (reference sequence). V was pared by 5 bases and J by 2 bases, with 3 bases of the junction left unmatched. This CDR3 is 14 amino acids long. The CDR3 loop reads CASSQDRAGNTIYF. CDR3 DNA: TGCGCCAGCAGTCAAGACAGGGCTGGAAACACCATATATTTT.

The J gene is TRBJ2-3, the V gene TRBV5-8, with D perhaps TRBD1 or TRBD2 (5 bases each). CDR1 SGHTS and CDR2 YDEGEE come from the germline V gene. The length of the CDR3 is 13 residues. V dropped 4 bases and J dropped 6 bases, with 12 bases sitting between them. CDR3 bases: TGTGCCAGCAGCGGGCAGGGACGCGATACGCAGTATTTT. Encoded protein: CASSGQGRDTQYF. The complete variable domain, with remaining parts taken from reference TRBV5-8 and TRBJ2-3, reads EAGVTQSPTHLIKTRGQQATLRCSPISGHTSVYWYQQALGLGLQFLLWYDEGEERNRGNFPPRFSGRQFPNYSSELNVNALELEDSALYLCASSGQGRDTQYFGPGTRLTVL.

This rearrangement joins TRBV6-6 to TRBJ1-5, with D uncertain. Germline lookup yields CDR1 MNHNY and CDR2 SVGAGI (reference sequence). CDR3 length equals 14 residues. V was clipped by 5 bases and J by 2 bases, with 10 bases between them. CDR3 coding DNA: TGTGCCAGCAGTCCGCCGCCGGGCAATCAGCCCCAGCATTTT. Its protein is CASSPPPGNQPQHF.

Concerning this clone itself: A read error may produce the germline difference seen at one junction end. The V and J genes are TRBV28 and TRBJ2-1; D gene unclear. Germline V gene lookup returns CDR1 MDHEN and CDR2 SYDVKM. The CDR3 extends over 11 amino acids. Written as DNA, the CDR3 is TGTGCCAGCAGTTACAACAAGGAGCAGTTCTTC. It is translated as CASSYNKEQFF.

The rearrangement links TRBV5-1 to TRBJ1-3, with D perhaps matching TRBD1 (5 bases). The length of the CDR3 is 15 residues. V shed 4 bases and J shed 1 base, with 12 bases lying between them. The germline V gene encodes CDR1 SGHRS and CDR2 YFSETQ. As DNA, the CDR3 is TGCGCCAGCAGCCGGACCGGGACTTCTGGAAACACCATATATTTT. This encodes CASSRTGTSGNTIYF. Variable domain in full (rest from reference TRBV5-1 and TRBJ1-3): KAGVTQTPRYLIKTRGQQVTLSCSPISGHRSVSWYQQTPGQGLQFLFEYFSETQRNKGNFPGRFSGRQFSNSRSEMNVSTLELGDSALYLCASSRTGTSGNTIYFGEGSWLTVV.

Only one count was recorded for this clone. This chain links TRBV28 with TRBJ2-7; D gene unclear. This CDR3 is built from 11 residues. Germline lookup yields CDR1 MDHEN and CDR2 SYDVKM. Trimming left V 8 bases short and J 9 bases short, with 14 bases between. The CDR3 reads CASLSIGVQYF. Here the CDR3 DNA reads TGTGCCAGCTTATCTATTGGCGTGCAGTACTTC.

This rearrangement joins TRBV30 to TRBJ2-7; TRBD2 matches 12 bases. CDR1 and CDR2 from the germline V gene are GTSNPN and SVGIG (reference sequence). Trimming at V came to 4 bases and at J to 0 bases, leaving 10 bases not matched to a gene. The CDR3 runs to 17 residues. CDR3 DNA sequence: TGTGCCTGGACTAACAGGCTAGCGGGAGGGGACTCCTACGAGCAGTACTTC. It yields the protein CAWTNRLAGGDSYEQYF.

The chain combines TRBV2 with TRBJ1-5, with D possibly being TRBD1 (5 bases). Germline CDR1 and CDR2: SNHLY and FYNNEI. The CDR3 extends over 15 amino acids. Trimming pared 5 bases from V and 7 bases from J, leaving 18 bases between. The CDR3 loop reads CASSTGDGAPQPQHF. The CDR3 nucleotides read TGTGCCAGCAGTACCGGTGACGGGGCCCCCCAGCCCCAGCATTTT.

The chain links TRBV6-5 to TRBJ2-3, with TRBD2 matching over 9 bases. This CDR3 comprises 15 residues. Trimming at V came to 8 bases and at J to 0 bases, leaving 6 bases not matched to a gene. Germline CDR1 is MNHEY and CDR2 is SVGAGI. The CDR3 spells CASSLLAGSTDTQYF. As DNA, the CDR3 is TGTGCCAGCTCCCTTCTAGCGGGGAGCACAGATACGCAGTATTTT.

The chain couples TRBV5-1 to TRBJ2-2; 7 nucleotides match TRBD1. Germline V lookup: CDR1 SGHRS, CDR2 YFSETQ. The CDR3 runs 17 residues. V shed 2 bases, J shed 4 bases, and the junction held 11 bases outside the gene matches. Here the CDR3 DNA reads TGCGCCAGCAGCTTTACCCTAACAGGGGAAGGCACCGGGGAGCTGTTTTTT. It encodes CASSFTLTGEGTGELFF. The full variable domain, its missing parts supplied by reference TRBV5-1 and TRBJ2-2, is KAGVTQTPRYLIKTRGQQVTLSCSPISGHRSVSWYQQTPGQGLQFLFEYFSETQRNKGNFPGRFSGRQFSNSRSEMNVSTLELGDSALYLCASSFTLTGEGTGELFFGEGSRLTVL.

This chain uses TRBV5-1 with TRBJ1-5; possibly TRBD1 for D (6 bases). The CDR3 runs 14 residues. Trimming left V 3 bases short and J 7 bases short, with 14 bases between. From germline, CDR1 is SGHRS and CDR2 YFSETQ. As DNA, the CDR3 is TGCGCCAGCAGCTCAGGACAGCCAGGGCAGCCCCAGCATTTT. This translates into CASSSGQPGQPQHF.

This chain links TRBV5-4 with TRBJ1-6; D remains unclear. The CDR3 length is 12 residues. The germline gives CDR1 SGHNT, CDR2 YYREEE (reference sequence). Trimming cost V 4 bases and J 14 bases, with 13 bases left between them. The CDR3 DNA reads as TGTGCCAGCAGCGGTTGGGAATCGGCCCTCCACTTT. As protein: CASSGWESALHF.

The gene calls are TRBV6-5 and TRBJ1-2; 8 nucleotides align to TRBD1. Germline V CDR1 and CDR2: MNHEY, SVGAGI. CDR3 length: 15 residues. The junction had 5 bases not matched to a gene; V was cut back by 5 bases and J by 0 bases. The CDR3 loop reads CASSPTGASNYGYTF. DNA for the CDR3: TGTGCCAGCAGTCCGACAGGGGCCTCTAACTATGGCTACACCTTC.

CDR3 amino acids: CASSLPGVDEKLFF. CDR3 sequence (DNA): TGTGCCAGCAGCTTGCCGGGAGTTGATGAAAAACTGTTTTTT. V is TRBV5-6 and J is TRBJ1-4; D is ambiguous. The CDR3 length is 14 residues. Trimming cost V 1 base and J 6 bases, with 10 bases left between them. From germline, CDR1 is SGHDT and CDR2 YYEEEE.

This clone was counted only a few times. The chain recombines TRBV7-8 with TRBJ2-7; the match to TRBD1 covers 9 bases. The J segment lost 3 bases and the V segment lost 5 bases, leaving 5 bases of the junction unmatched. Germline loops: CDR1 SGHVS, CDR2 FQNEAQ. The CDR3 is 14 amino acids. The CDR3 sequence: CASSRGQGYYEQYF. In nucleotides, the CDR3 is TGTGCCAGCAGCCGTGGACAGGGGTACTACGAGCAGTACTTC.

The chain combines TRBV19 with TRBJ1-2, with D hard to call. The CDR3 extends over 16 amino acids. Germline V lookup: CDR1 LNHDA, CDR2 SQIVND (reference sequence). Trimming shortened V by 2 bases and J by 2 bases, and 15 bases separated the two germline ends. The CDR3 here is CASSIRRQHGNYGYTF. CDR3 coding DNA: TGTGCCAGTAGTATAAGGCGGCAGCACGGAAACTATGGCTACACCTTC.

The chain joins TRBV20-1 to TRBJ2-7; no definite D call. The CDR3 covers 11 residues. The V end was cut by 3 bases, the J end by 7 bases, with 10 bases between. CDR1 and CDR2 from the germline V gene are DFQATT and SNEGSKA (reference sequence). The CDR3 spells CSARTGWEQYF. The CDR3 DNA is TGCAGTGCTAGGACCGGTTGGGAGCAGTACTTC.

This sequence joins TRBV15 and TRBJ2-1, with a possible D match to TRBD1 (7 bases). Looked up from germline, CDR1 is LNHNV and CDR2 is YYDKDF (reference sequence). V was trimmed by 0 bases and J by 4 bases, leaving 10 bases between them. This CDR3 is built from 15 residues. In nucleotides, the CDR3 is TGTGCCACCAGCAGAGATCAGGGGGGTTACAATGAGCAGTTCTTC. Amino acid sequence: CATSRDQGGYNEQFF.

This clone was counted a few times. The rearrangement uses TRBV15 and TRBJ2-7; 12 bases map to TRBD2. This CDR3 region has 17 residues. With 1 base clipped from V and 3 bases from J, the junction kept 7 bases outside the gene matches. The germline V gene encodes CDR1 LNHNV and CDR2 YYDKDF (reference sequence). This CDR3 reads CATSRGGLAGLGYEQYF. The CDR3 DNA reads as TGTGCCACCAGCAGAGGTGGACTAGCGGGACTAGGCTACGAGCAGTACTTC.

This chain joins TRBV7-8 and TRBJ1-6; 8 nucleotides agree with TRBD1. Germline trimming cut 1 base from V and 10 bases from J; bases unmatched to any gene: 12. In germline, CDR1 is SGHVS, CDR2 FQNEAQ. The CDR3 is 17 residues long. The CDR3 DNA is TGTGCCAGCAGCTTAGTGGTCTCGCGGACAGGGAGGTCACCCCTCCACTTT. Amino acids: CASSLVVSRTGRSPLHF. The full variable domain, its missing parts supplied by reference TRBV7-8 and TRBJ1-6, is GAGVSQSPRYKVAKRGQDVALRCDPISGHVSLFWYQQALGQGPEFLTYFQNEAQLDKSGLPSDRFFAERPEGSVSTLKIQRTQQEDSAVYLCASSLVVSRTGRSPLHFGNGTRLTVT.

This chain uses TRBV19 with TRBJ2-1, with TRBD2 matching over 9 bases. The CDR3 is made up of 13 amino acids. Looked up from germline, CDR1 is LNHDA and CDR2 is SQIVND (reference sequence). The V segment lost 5 bases and the J segment 9 bases; nucleotides outside the gene matches: 5. This CDR3 is CASSPGTSSEQFF. DNA for the CDR3: TGTGCCAGTAGTCCTGGGACTAGCAGTGAGCAGTTCTTC.

The rearrangement uses TRBV5-4 and TRBJ1-3; tentative D call: TRBD1 (5 bases). V was trimmed by 1 base and J by 5 bases, leaving 13 bases between them. The germline CDR1 and CDR2 sequences are SGHNT and YYREEE (reference sequence). CDR3 size: 15 residues. CDR3 residues: CASSLQEGPRNTIYF. CDR3 in DNA: TGTGCCAGCAGCTTGCAAGAGGGGCCTAGAAACACCATATATTTT.

This clone was recorded once. The chain is built from TRBV7-3 and TRBJ2-1, with D maybe TRBD1 (6 bases). Germline CDR1 is SGHTA and CDR2 is FQGTGA. This CDR3 region has 15 residues. Trimming cost V 4 bases and J 0 bases, with 10 bases left between them. The CDR3 DNA reads TGTGCCAGCAGCTCCCTAGGGGGCTCCTACAATGAGCAGTTCTTC. The encoded protein is CASSSLGGSYNEQFF.

V is TRBV11-3 and J is TRBJ2-5; D gene uncertain. The V gene lost 7 bases and the J gene lost 5 bases, with 14 bases spanning the gap. In germline, CDR1 is SGHNT, CDR2 YENEEA. The CDR3 has 13 residues. CDR3 in amino acids: CASTPPGSETQYF. CDR3 in DNA: TGTGCCAGCACGCCCCCCGGGTCCGAGACCCAGTACTTC.